The 14 T cell receptor beta chains given below trace back to one sample, sequenced in a study of shared clonotypes between healthy human individuals (TCRdb year 2020). CD8 naive samples consisted of CD45RO-negative cells that were positively selected for CCR7, yielding a CD45RA+CCR7+ population without TemRA cells. The library was produced with the immunoSEQ multiplex PCR assay. TCRdb re-hosts the immuneACCESS table, in-frame sequences only. Its copies lack some clones; in the studies checked, an unresolved V gene accounts for under half of them, and the cause for the rest is not known. Here the sample has about 2 million clones; about 95% occur a single time. The top ten constitute 0.85% to 1.3% of the sample. Sequencing used naive CD8+ T cells sorted from blood. This sample's cell subset or site label indicates: CD45RA+CCR7+. All receptors derive from a man aged 18 to 29 in good health.

The chain couples TRBV27 to TRBJ2-7; perhaps TRBD2 as D (6 bases). Germline CDR1 MNHEY, CDR2 SMNVEV (reference sequence). This CDR3 is built from 14 residues. V was pared by 2 bases and J by 3 bases, with 11 bases between. The CDR3 protein is CASSLTGSLYEQYF. The CDR3 coding sequence is TGTGCCAGCAGTTTAACCGGGAGTCTCTACGAGCAGTACTTC.

This clone was found once. The chain recombines TRBV4-1 with TRBJ2-3; no clear D. The V gene's germline CDR1 is MGHRA and CDR2 YSYEKL. Trimming pared 0 bases from V and 0 bases from J, leaving 13 bases between. The CDR3 is made up of 17 amino acids. CDR3 DNA sequence: TGCGCCAGCAGCCAAGATTCAGCTCCCCAAAGCACAGATACGCAGTATTTT. It encodes CASSQDSAPQSTDTQYF.

The CDR3: CASSLAANTEAFF. The DNA of the CDR3 is TGTGCCAGCAGCTTAGCGGCGAACACTGAAGCTTTCTTT. The chain joins TRBV7-3 to TRBJ1-1; the D is unclear. The germline V gene encodes CDR1 SGHTA and CDR2 FQGTGA. The ends were cut back, 2 bases at V and 1 base at J, with 5 bases in the middle. The length of the CDR3 is 13 residues.

The rearrangement links TRBV7-9 to TRBJ2-3, with 9 bases identical to TRBD2. The CDR3 runs 16 residues. Germline V CDR1 and CDR2: SEHNR, FQNEAQ (reference sequence). Trimming removed 5 bases from V and 0 bases from J; junction bases left unmatched: 6. CDR3 sequence: CASSERLAASTDTQYF. Written as DNA, the CDR3 is TGTGCCAGCAGCGAACGACTAGCGGCGAGCACAGATACGCAGTATTTT.

This clone was picked up one time. The chain has TRBV7-6 and TRBJ2-7; 13 nucleotides line up with TRBD2. The V gene end was trimmed by 5 bases and the J gene end by 6 bases; junction bases not matched to a gene: 7. CDR3 size: 15 residues. Germline V lookup: CDR1 SGHVS, CDR2 FNYEAQ. As DNA, the CDR3 is TGTGCCAGCAGCCGACGACTAGCGGGGGGAAGCGAGCAGTACTTC. Translating gives CASSRRLAGGSEQYF.

This chain uses TRBV13 with TRBJ2-7; 8 bases are a match to TRBD2. The CDR3 is 16 amino acids. V shed 5 bases, J shed 9 bases, and the junction held 18 bases outside the gene matches. Germline assignment: CDR1 PRHDT and CDR2 FYEKMQ (reference sequence). CDR3 loop: CASSESLGLLAEVQYF. The CDR3 coding sequence is TGTGCCAGCAGCGAATCCTTGGGCTTACTAGCGGAGGTGCAGTACTTC.

This chain links TRBV6-5 with TRBJ2-5, with D uncertain. V was pared by 2 bases and J by 5 bases, with 15 bases between. Germline-derived CDR1 and CDR2 are MNHEY and SVGAGI. The CDR3 totals 15 residues. CDR3 sequence reads: CASSYSGSLGETQYF. DNA of the CDR3: TGTGCCAGCAGTTACAGTGGTTCTCTCGGGGAGACCCAGTACTTC.

J is TRBJ2-7 and V is TRBV30; no clear D gene. Per germline, CDR1 GTSNPN and CDR2 SVGIG (reference sequence). V shed 0 bases and J shed 0 bases, with 21 bases lying between them. The CDR3 covers 18 residues. CDR3 protein: CAWSVDRAGEGTSYEQYF. CDR3 coding DNA: TGTGCCTGGAGTGTAGACCGGGCTGGGGAAGGAACCTCCTACGAGCAGTACTTC.

The V gene is TRBV5-6, the J gene TRBJ1-1, with D possibly being TRBD1 (5 bases). CDR3 length equals 13 residues. Trimming left V 4 bases short and J 6 bases short, with 13 bases between. Germline CDR1 is SGHDT and CDR2 is YYEEEE. The CDR3 coding sequence is TGTGCCAGCAGCAATCAGGGAACGGCTGAAGCTTTCTTT. It translates to CASSNQGTAEAFF.

This chain connects TRBV5-4 to TRBJ1-1; D is possibly TRBD1 (6 bases). The CDR3 consists of 14 residues. V dropped 4 bases and J dropped 1 base, with 11 bases sitting between them. Germline V gene lookup returns CDR1 SGHNT and CDR2 YYREEE (reference sequence). The CDR3 here is CASSQGQTNTEAFF. In nucleotides, the CDR3 is TGTGCCAGCAGCCAAGGACAGACGAACACTGAAGCTTTCTTT.

The chain uses TRBV19 and TRBJ2-5; D gene uncertain. Germline CDR1 is LNHDA and CDR2 is SQIVND (reference sequence). The CDR3 runs to 15 residues. Trimming cost V 0 bases and J 1 base, with 9 bases left between them. This CDR3 reads CASSIDGGFQETQYF. Here the CDR3 DNA reads TGTGCCAGTAGTATAGATGGCGGCTTCCAAGAGACCCAGTACTTC.

This clone appeared once. The CDR3 nucleotides read TGCGCCAGCAGCTTGGCGTACAGGGCTGAAGCTAACTATGGCTACACCTTC. Protein product: CASSLAYRAEANYGYTF. This chain joins TRBV5-1 and TRBJ1-2, with TRBD1 as a possible D gene (6 bases). The CDR3 contains 17 residues. CDR1 is SGHRS, CDR2 YFSETQ, per germline. Trimming removed 0 bases from V and 0 bases from J, with 15 bases in between. The full variable domain, in which reference TRBV5-1 and TRBJ1-2 provide the parts outside the CDR3, is KAGVTQTPRYLIKTRGQQVTLSCSPISGHRSVSWYQQTPGQGLQFLFEYFSETQRNKGNFPGRFSGRQFSNSRSEMNVSTLELGDSALYLCASSLAYRAEANYGYTFGSGTRLTVV.

This clone has just one count. The V call is TRBV4-1, the J call TRBJ2-7; D may match TRBD1 or TRBD2 (5 bases each). In germline, CDR1 is MGHRA, CDR2 YSYEKL. Trimming took off 4 bases at V and 3 bases at J, with 19 bases between the two ends. The CDR3 spans 16 residues. The CDR3 protein is CASSPLGSGPDYEQYF. CDR3 DNA sequence: TGCGCCAGCAGCCCATTGGGTTCGGGGCCAGACTACGAGCAGTACTTC.

This sequence joins TRBV11-2 and TRBJ2-3; D ambiguous. The germline V gene has CDR1 SGHAT and CDR2 FQNNGV. This CDR3 has 12 amino acids. The V and J ends lost 5 bases and 4 bases respectively, with 7 bases between them. For the CDR3, the DNA is TGTGCCAGCAGCCTCTGGGCAGATACGCAGTATTTT. Its protein is CASSLWADTQYF.